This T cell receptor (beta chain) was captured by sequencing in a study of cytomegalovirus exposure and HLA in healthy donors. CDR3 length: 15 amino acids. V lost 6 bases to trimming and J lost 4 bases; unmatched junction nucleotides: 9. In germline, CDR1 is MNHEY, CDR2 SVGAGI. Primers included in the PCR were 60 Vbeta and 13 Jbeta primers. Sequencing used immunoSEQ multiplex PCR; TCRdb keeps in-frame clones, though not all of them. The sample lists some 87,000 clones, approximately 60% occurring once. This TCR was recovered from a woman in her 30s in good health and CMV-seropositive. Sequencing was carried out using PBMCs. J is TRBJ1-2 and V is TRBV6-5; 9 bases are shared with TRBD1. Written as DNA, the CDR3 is TGTGCCAGCAGGATTGGGGACAGGGCGGGCTATGGCTACACCTTC. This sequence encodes CASRIGDRAGYGYTF.